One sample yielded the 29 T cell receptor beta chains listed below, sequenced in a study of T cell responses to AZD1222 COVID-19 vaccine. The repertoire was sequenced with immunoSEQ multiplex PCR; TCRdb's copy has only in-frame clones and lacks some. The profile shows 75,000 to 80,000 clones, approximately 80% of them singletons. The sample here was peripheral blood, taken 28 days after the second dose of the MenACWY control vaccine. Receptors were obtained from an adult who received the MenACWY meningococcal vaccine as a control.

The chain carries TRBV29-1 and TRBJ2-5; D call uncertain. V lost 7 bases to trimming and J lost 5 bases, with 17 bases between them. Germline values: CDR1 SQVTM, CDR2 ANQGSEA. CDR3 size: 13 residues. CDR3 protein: CSAISYSGETQYF. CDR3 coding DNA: TGCAGCGCCATCTCCTACAGTGGGGAGACCCAGTACTTC.

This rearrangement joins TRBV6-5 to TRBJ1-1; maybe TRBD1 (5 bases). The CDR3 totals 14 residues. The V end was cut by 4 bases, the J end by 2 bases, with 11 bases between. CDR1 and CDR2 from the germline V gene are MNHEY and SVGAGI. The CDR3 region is CASSFSGRNTEAFF. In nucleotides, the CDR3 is TGTGCCAGCAGTTTTTCGGGACGCAACACTGAAGCTTTCTTT.

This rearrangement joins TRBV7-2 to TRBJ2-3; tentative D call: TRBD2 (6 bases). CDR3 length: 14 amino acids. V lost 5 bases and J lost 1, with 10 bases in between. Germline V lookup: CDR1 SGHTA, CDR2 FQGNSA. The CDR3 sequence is CASSRAGRTDTQYF. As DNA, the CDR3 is TGTGCCAGCAGCCGGGCGGGGCGCACAGATACGCAGTATTTT.

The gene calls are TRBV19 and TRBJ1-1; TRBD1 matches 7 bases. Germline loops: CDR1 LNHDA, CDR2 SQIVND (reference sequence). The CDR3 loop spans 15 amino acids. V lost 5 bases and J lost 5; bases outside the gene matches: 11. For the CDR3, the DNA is TGTGCCAGTAGTTTGACAGGGATCCCCCCAACTGAAGCTTTCTTT. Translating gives CASSLTGIPPTEAFF. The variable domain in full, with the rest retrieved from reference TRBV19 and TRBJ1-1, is DGGITQSPKYLFRKEGQNVTLSCEQNLNHDAMYWYRQDPGQGLRLIYYSQIVNDFQKGDIAEGYSVSREKKESFPLTVTSAQKNPTAFYLCASSLTGIPPTEAFFGQGTRLTVV.

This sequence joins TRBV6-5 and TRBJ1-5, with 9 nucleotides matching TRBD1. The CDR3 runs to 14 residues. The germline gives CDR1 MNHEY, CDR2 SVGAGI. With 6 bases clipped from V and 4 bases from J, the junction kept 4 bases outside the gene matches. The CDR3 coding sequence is TGTGCCAGCAGCAGAGGACAGGGGAATCAGCCCCAGCATTTT. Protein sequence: CASSRGQGNQPQHF.

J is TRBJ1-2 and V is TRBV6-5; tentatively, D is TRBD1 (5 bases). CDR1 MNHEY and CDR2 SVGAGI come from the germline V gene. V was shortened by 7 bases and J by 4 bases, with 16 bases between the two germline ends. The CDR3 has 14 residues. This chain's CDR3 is CASTPGTDFYGYTF. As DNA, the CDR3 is TGTGCCAGCACTCCCGGGACGGACTTCTATGGCTACACCTTC.

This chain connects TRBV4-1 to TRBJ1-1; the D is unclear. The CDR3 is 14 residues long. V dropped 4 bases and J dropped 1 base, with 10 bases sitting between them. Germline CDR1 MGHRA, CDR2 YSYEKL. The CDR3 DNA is TGCGCCAGCAGCCCCCCTGCGGAGAACACTGAAGCTTTCTTT. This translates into CASSPPAENTEAFF.

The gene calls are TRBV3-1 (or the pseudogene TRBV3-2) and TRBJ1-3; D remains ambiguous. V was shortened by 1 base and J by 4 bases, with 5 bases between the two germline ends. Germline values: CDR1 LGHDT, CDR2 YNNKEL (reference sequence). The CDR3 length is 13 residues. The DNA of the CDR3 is TGTGCCAGCAGCCAAGCGCCCGGAAACACCATATATTTT. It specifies CASSQAPGNTIYF.

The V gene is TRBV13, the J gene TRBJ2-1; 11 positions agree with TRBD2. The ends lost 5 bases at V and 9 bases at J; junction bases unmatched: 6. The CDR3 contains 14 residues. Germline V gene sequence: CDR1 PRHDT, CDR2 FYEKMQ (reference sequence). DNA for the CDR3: TGTGCCAGCAGCCCAGTAGCGGGAGGGGCTGAGCAGTTCTTC. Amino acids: CASSPVAGGAEQFF.

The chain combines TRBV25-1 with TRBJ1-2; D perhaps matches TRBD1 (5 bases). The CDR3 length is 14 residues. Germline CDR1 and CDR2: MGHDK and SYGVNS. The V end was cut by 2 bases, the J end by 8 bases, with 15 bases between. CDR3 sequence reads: CASSETGLARGYTF. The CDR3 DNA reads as TGTGCCAGCAGTGAAACAGGACTCGCGAGGGGCTACACCTTC.

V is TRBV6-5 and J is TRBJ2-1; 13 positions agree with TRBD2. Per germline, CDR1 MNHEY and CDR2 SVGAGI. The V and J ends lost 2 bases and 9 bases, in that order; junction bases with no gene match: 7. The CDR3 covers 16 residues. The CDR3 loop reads CASSYPGLAGSSEQFF. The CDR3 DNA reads TGTGCCAGCAGTTACCCGGGACTAGCGGGATCGTCTGAGCAGTTCTTC.

CDR3 in amino acids: CASSEDGRLYEQFF. The CDR3 DNA reads TGTGCCAGTAGTGAGGACGGGAGATTGTATGAGCAGTTCTTC. V usage is TRBV19 and J usage is TRBJ2-1; TRBD2 is a possible D gene (6 bases). The CDR3 length is 14 residues. The V and J ends lost 5 bases and 8 bases respectively, with 16 bases between them. Per the germline V gene, CDR1 is LNHDA and CDR2 is SQIVND (reference sequence).

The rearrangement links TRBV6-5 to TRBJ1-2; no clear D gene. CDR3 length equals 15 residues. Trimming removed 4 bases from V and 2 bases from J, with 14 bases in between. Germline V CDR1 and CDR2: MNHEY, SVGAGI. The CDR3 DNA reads TGTGCCAGCAGTTCAAGTAGGGCAGCAAACTATGGCTACACCTTC. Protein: CASSSSRAANYGYTF.

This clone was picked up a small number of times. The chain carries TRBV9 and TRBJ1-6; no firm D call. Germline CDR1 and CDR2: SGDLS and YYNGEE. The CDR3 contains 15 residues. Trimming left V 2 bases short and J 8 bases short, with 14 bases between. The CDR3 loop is CASSVTGARDSPLHF. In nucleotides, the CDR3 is TGTGCCAGCAGCGTGACGGGAGCCCGGGATTCACCCCTCCACTTT.

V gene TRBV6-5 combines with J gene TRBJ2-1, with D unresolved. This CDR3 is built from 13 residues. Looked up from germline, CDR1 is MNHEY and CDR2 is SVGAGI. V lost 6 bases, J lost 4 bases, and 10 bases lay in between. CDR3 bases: TGTGCCAGCAGCCAAGGACCATACAATGAGCAGTTCTTC. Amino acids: CASSQGPYNEQFF.

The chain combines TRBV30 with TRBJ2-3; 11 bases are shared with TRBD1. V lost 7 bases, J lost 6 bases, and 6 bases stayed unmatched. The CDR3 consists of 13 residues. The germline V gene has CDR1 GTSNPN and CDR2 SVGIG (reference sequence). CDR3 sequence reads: CASWTGGLDTQYF. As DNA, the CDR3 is TGTGCCTCTTGGACAGGGGGCCTCGATACGCAGTATTTT.

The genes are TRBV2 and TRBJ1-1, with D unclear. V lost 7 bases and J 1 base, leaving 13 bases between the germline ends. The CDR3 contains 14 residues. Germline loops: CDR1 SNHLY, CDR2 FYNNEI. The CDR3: CASKSFGSNTEAFF. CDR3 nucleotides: TGTGCCAGCAAGTCGTTCGGGTCGAACACTGAAGCTTTCTTT.

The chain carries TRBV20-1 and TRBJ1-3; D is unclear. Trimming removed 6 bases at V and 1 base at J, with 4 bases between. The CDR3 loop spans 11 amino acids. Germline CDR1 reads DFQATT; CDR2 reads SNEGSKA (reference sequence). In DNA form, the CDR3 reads TGCAGTGCGCGTTCTGGAAACACCATATATTTT. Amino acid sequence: CSARSGNTIYF.

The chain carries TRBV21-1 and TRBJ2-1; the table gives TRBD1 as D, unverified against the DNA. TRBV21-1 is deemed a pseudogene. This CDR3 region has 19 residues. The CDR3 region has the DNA TGTGCCAGCACCCAGGGGAAGGGACAGGGGCTTGAAGGCTACAATGAGCAGTTCTTC. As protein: CASTQGKGQGLEGYNEQFF.

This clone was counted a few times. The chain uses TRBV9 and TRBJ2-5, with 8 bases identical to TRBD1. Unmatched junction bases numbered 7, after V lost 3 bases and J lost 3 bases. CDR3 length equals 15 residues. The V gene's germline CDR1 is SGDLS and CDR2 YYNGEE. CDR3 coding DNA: TGTGCCAGCAGCGCCGATGCAGGGGGCGAAGAGACCCAGTACTTC. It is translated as CASSADAGGEETQYF. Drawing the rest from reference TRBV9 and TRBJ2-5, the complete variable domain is DSGVTQTPKHLITATGQRVTLRCSPRSGDLSVYWYQQSLDQGLQFLIQYYNGEERAKGNILERFSAQQFPDLHSELNLSSLELGDSALYFCASSADAGGEETQYFGPGTRLLVL.

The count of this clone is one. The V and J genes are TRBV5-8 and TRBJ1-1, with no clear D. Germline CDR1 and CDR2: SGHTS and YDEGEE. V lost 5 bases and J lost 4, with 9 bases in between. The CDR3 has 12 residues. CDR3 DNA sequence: TGTGCCAGCAGTGCCTGGGGCACTGAAGCTTTCTTT. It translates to CASSAWGTEAFF. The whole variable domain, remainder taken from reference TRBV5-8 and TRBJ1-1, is EAGVTQSPTHLIKTRGQQATLRCSPISGHTSVYWYQQALGLGLQFLLWYDEGEERNRGNFPPRFSGRQFPNYSSELNVNALELEDSALYLCASSAWGTEAFFGQGTRLTVV.

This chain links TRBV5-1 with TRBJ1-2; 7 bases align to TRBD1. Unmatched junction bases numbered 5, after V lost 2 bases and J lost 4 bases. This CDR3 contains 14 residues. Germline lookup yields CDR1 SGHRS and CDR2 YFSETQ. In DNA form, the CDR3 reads TGCGCCAGCAGCTTCAGTGGGACAGCCTATGGCTACACCTTC. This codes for CASSFSGTAYGYTF.

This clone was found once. CDR3 DNA sequence: TGTGCCAGCAGCGACAGAGACAGGGTAGGTGGAAATGAGCAGTTCTTC. Protein sequence: CASSDRDRVGGNEQFF. The chain links TRBV3-1 (or the pseudogene TRBV3-2) to TRBJ2-1, with 7 positions matching TRBD1. The V segment lost 5 bases and the J segment 7 bases; nucleotides outside the gene matches: 14. Germline V gives CDR1 LGHDT, CDR2 YNNKEL (reference sequence). This CDR3 spans 16 amino acids.

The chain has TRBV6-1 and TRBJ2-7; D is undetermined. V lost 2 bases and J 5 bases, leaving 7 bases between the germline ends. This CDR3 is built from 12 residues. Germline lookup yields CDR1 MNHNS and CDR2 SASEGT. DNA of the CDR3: TGTGCCAGCAGTGAAAAAGGTAACGAGCAGTACTTC. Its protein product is CASSEKGNEQYF.

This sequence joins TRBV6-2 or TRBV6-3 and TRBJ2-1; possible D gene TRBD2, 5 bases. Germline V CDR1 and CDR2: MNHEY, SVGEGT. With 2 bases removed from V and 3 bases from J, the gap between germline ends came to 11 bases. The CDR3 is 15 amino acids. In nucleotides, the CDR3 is TGTGCCAGCAGTTACGGCCCTGGGAGCTACAATGAGCAGTTCTTC. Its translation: CASSYGPGSYNEQFF.

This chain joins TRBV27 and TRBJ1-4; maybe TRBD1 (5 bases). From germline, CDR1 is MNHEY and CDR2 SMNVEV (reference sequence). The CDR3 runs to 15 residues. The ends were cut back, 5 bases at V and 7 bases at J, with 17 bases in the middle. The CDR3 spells CASSAWGEEGEKLFF. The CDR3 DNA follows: TGTGCCAGCAGTGCCTGGGGGGAGGAGGGTGAAAAACTGTTTTTT.

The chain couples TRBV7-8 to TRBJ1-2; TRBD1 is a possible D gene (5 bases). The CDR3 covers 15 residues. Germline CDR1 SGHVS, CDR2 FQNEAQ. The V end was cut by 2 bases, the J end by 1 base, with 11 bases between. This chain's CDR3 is CASSLLARDNYGYTF. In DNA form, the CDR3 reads TGTGCCAGCAGCTTACTGGCCAGGGATAACTATGGCTACACCTTC.

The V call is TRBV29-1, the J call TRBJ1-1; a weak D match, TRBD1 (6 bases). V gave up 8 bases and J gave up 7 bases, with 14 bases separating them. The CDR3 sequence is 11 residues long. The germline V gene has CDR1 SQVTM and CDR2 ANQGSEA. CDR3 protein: CSLGGNGEAFF. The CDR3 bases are TGCAGCTTGGGGGGCAACGGTGAAGCTTTCTTT.

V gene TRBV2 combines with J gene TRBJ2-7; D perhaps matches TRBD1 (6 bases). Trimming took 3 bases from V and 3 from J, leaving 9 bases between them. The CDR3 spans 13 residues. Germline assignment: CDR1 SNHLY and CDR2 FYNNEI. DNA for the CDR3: TGTGCCAGCAGTGATCACAGGGACTACGAGCAGTACTTC. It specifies CASSDHRDYEQYF.